The rows below give T cell receptor beta chains drawn from one sample of a study of blood T cell repertoires in COVID-19. Assay: immunoSEQ multiplex PCR; the TCRdb copy retains only in-frame clones and omits some. The profile covers 65,000 to 90,000 clones, with roughly 80% appearing a single time and more than 4.5% taken by the ten largest. The material sequenced was peripheral blood. These receptors were collected from a woman of 80 years or more with active or convalescent COVID-19. CDR3s include the opening cysteine and the closing phenylalanine or tryptophan. A D gene is named only where the DNA matches it firmly. Size is stated for part of the rows, as once, few or many counts, or as a class when the clone is expanded.

v_gene	abundance	d_gene	j_gene	CDR3nt	CDR3aa
TRBV28	.	.	TRBJ2-2	TGTGCCAGCAGCTCTTTCCGCCACACTAAGGGGAAGGGCGGGGAGCTGTTTTTT	CASSSFRHTKGKGGELFF
TRBV4-3	many	TRBD2	TRBJ2-3	TGCGCCAGCAGCCAGGAAATAGCGGGAGAGGAGCGAGATACGCAGTATTTT	CASSQEIAGEERDTQYF
TRBV6-5	few	.	TRBJ2-7	TGTGCCAGCAGTTACTCGAGCGATACGTACTACGAGCAGTACTTC	CASSYSSDTYYEQYF
TRBV9	.	TRBD1	TRBJ1-4	TGTGCCAGCAGCCCCCGGGACAGGGTTAGCGAAAAACTGTTTTTT	CASSPRDRVSEKLFF
TRBV3-1/TRBV3-2	.	.	TRBJ2-3	TGTGCCAGCAGCCAAGAGACTACCCACACAGATACGCAGTATTTT	CASSQETTHTDTQYF
TRBV14	few	TRBD1	TRBJ2-1	TGTGCCAGCAGCCAGTTCCGGGACAGCGTGCATGAGCAGTTCTTC	CASSQFRDSVHEQFF
TRBV19	once	.	TRBJ1-1	TGTGCCAGTATAAGACAGGTTGGGACTGAAGCTTTCTTT	CASIRQVGTEAFF
TRBV5-4	.	TRBD1	TRBJ1-4	TGTGCCAGCAGCCTACAGGGGCCTAATGAAAAACTGTTTTTT	CASSLQGPNEKLFF
TRBV7-8	.	TRBD1	TRBJ2-2	TGTGCCAGCAGCCGAGTGGGACAGGGAAACTTCGCGAACACCGGGGAGCTGTTTTTT	CASSRVGQGNFANTGELFF
TRBV11-2	.	.	TRBJ2-3	TGTGCCAGCAGCTTACTCTCAACCGGGTTGACAGATACGCAGTATTTT	CASSLLSTGLTDTQYF
TRBV5-4	once	TRBD1	TRBJ2-1	TGTGCCAGCAGCATTGGACAGGGCCTCTACAATGAGCAGTTCTTC	CASSIGQGLYNEQFF
TRBV27	.	.	TRBJ1-1	TGTGCCAGCAGTTTCTTTTTTCGGGGAGCCATGAACACTGAAGCTTTCTTT	CASSFFFRGAMNTEAFF
TRBV5-1	once	.	TRBJ2-3	TGCGCCAGCAGCGTACTAGACGGGGATACGCAGTATTTT	CASSVLDGDTQYF
TRBV10-1	.	.	TRBJ2-3	TGCGCCAGCAGTGCGAGCGGCAGTTCTCCGCAGTATTTT	CASSASGSSPQYF
TRBV6-5	.	.	TRBJ1-4	TGTGCCAGCAGTAACAGGGCAAGGGAAAAACTGTTTTTT	CASSNRAREKLFF
TRBV28	.	TRBD1	TRBJ1-5	TGTGCCAGCAGGCCGACAGGGACTAGCAATCAGCCCCAGCATTTT	CASRPTGTSNQPQHF
TRBV7-3	.	TRBD2	TRBJ2-3	TGTGCCAGCAGCTACTCCGGCGGGGGGACTAGGAATACGCAGTATTTT	CASSYSGGGTRNTQYF
TRBV12-5	.	.	TRBJ1-2	TGTGCTAGTGGCCAAACAACGAACGGACAGCCCCACTACCTGTATGGCTACACCTTC	CASGQTTNGQPHYLYGYTF
TRBV27	.	TRBD1	TRBJ2-7	TGTGCCAGCAGTAGGGGACAGGGCCAGGGCGGTATCTACTTC	CASSRGQGQGGIYF
TRBV7-2	.	TRBD1	TRBJ1-6	TGTGCCAGCAGCTTAACAGGGGGCGATTCACCCCTCCACTTT	CASSLTGGDSPLHF
TRBV3-1/TRBV3-2	.	.	TRBJ1-2	TGTGCCAGCAGCCCCACAGGTGGCTATGGCTACACCTTC	CASSPTGGYGYTF
TRBV6-1	.	.	TRBJ2-1	TGTGCCAGCAGTGAGAGGGGGTCTTACAATGAGCAGTTCTTC	CASSERGSYNEQFF
TRBV9	.	TRBD2	TRBJ2-5	TGTGCCAGCAGCGAGAGAGCGGGGGGGCCGGAAGAGACCCAGTACTTC	CASSERAGGPEETQYF
TRBV19	.	TRBD1	TRBJ1-1	TGTGCCAGTAGTCCTCTGACAGGGCTAAAGAACACTGAAGCTTTCTTT	CASSPLTGLKNTEAFF
TRBV15	.	.	TRBJ1-5	TGTGCCACCAGAAGCGACGGCATGCTCCAGCATTTT	CATRSDGMLQHF
TRBV5-1	.	TRBD2	TRBJ2-1	TGCGCCAGCAGCTTGGAAGGGACTAGCGGGAGAAATGAGCAGTTCTTC	CASSLEGTSGRNEQFF
TRBV24-1	.	TRBD2	TRBJ2-3	TGTGCCACCAGTGAGGGACTAGCGGGAGAAGGAGATACGCAGTATTTT	CATSEGLAGEGDTQYF
TRBV6-2/TRBV6-3	.	TRBD2	TRBJ2-1	TGTGCCAGCAGTCGGACTCCCGGGACTAGCGGTTTGTTCTTC	CASSRTPGTSGLFF
TRBV30	.	.	TRBJ2-7	TGTGCCTGGATGATGCCCGGGACAAGCTCCTACGAGCAGTACTTC	CAWMMPGTSSYEQYF
TRBV19	.	TRBD2	TRBJ2-1	TGTGCCAGTAGGACAAGACTAGCGGGGGGAAGTGAGCAGTTCTTC	CASRTRLAGGSEQFF
TRBV12-3/TRBV12-4	.	.	TRBJ1-2	TGTGCCACTCAGGGGCGGCATGGCTACACCTTC	CATQGRHGYTF
TRBV29-1	.	.	TRBJ2-2	TGCAGCGTTATGTTGGAGGGGTTAAGAACCGGGGAGCTGTTTTTT	CSVMLEGLRTGELFF
TRBV30	.	.	TRBJ2-7	TGTGCCTGGGGGCCGATGGGCGCAGCCGAGCAGTACTTC	CAWGPMGAAEQYF
TRBV5-8	once	.	TRBJ2-3	TGTGCCAGCAGCCGCCTGGGGCCAACCACAGATACGCAGTATTTT	CASSRLGPTTDTQYF
TRBV27	.	TRBD1	TRBJ2-7	TGTGCCAGCAGGGCCCCCGGACAGGGGGCCTACGAGCAGTACTTC	CASRAPGQGAYEQYF
TRBV5-1	few	.	TRBJ1-2	TGCGCCAGCAGGGGCAGTGTGATTTTTAACTATGGCTACACCTTC	CASRGSVIFNYGYTF
TRBV5-6	.	TRBD1	TRBJ1-1	TGTGCCAGCAGCTTAGCCGGGACAGTCACTGAAGCTTTCTTT	CASSLAGTVTEAFF
TRBV18	.	TRBD1	TRBJ1-2	TGTGCCAGCTCACTTTCGGGACAGGATTTTTACTATGGCTACACCTTC	CASSLSGQDFYYGYTF
TRBV11-2	.	TRBD2	TRBJ2-3	TGTGCCAGCAGCTTAAACGCGGGGGGGGGAGATACGCAGTATTTT	CASSLNAGGGDTQYF
TRBV19	once	TRBD1	TRBJ1-1	TGTGCCAGCAAACCGGGACAGGGACGCCTCATTGAAGCTTTCTTT	CASKPGQGRLIEAFF
TRBV19	.	.	TRBJ1-4	TGTGCCAGTAGGTCCGGAGCCAATAATGAAAAACTGTTTTTT	CASRSGANNEKLFF
TRBV27	.	TRBD2	TRBJ2-7	TGTGCCAGCAGGGACCGACTAGCGGGAGTTGGGTTGGGCGTGCAGTACTTC	CASRDRLAGVGLGVQYF
TRBV7-3	few	TRBD1	TRBJ2-7	TGTGCCAGCAGCCCAGGGGGCAAGTCCTCCTACGAGCAGTACTTC	CASSPGGKSSYEQYF
TRBV18	.	.	TRBJ1-2	TGTGCCAGCTCTCGACAGGCCCTTGGGGATGGCTACACCTTC	CASSRQALGDGYTF